The clone carrying this T cell receptor (beta chain) was detected many times. This CDR3 is built from 14 residues. With V trimmed by 5 bases and J by 4 bases, 6 bases remained unmatched. Germline V gene lookup returns CDR1 SEHNR and CDR2 FQNEAQ (reference sequence). This specimen belongs to a study of T-cell reconstitution after alpha-beta-depleted transplantation in children. This sample's TCRbeta library carried unique molecular identifier barcodes. TCRdb passed the PCR reads through MiXCR, listing each CDR3 protein once. Of 200,000 to 300,000 distinct CDR3 sequences listed, around 12% are singletons.

The origin of this receptor is a human donor who donated a stem cell graft to a child with acute lymphoblastic leukemia. V gene TRBV7-9 combines with J gene TRBJ1-2, with 8 bases that match TRBD1. Material: PBMCs from the stem cell graft donor, obtained from the stem cell graft. CDR3 in amino acids: CASSPTGGIYGYTF. The CDR3 bases are TGTGCCAGCAGCCCAACAGGGGGAATCTATGGCTACACCTTC. Supplemented by reference TRBV7-9 and TRBJ1-2, the full variable domain reads DTGVSQNPRHKITKRGQNVTFRCDPISEHNRLYWYRQTLGQGPEFLTYFQNEAQLEKSRLLSDRFSAERPKGSFSTLEIQRTEQGDSAMYLCASSPTGGIYGYTFGSGTRLTVV.